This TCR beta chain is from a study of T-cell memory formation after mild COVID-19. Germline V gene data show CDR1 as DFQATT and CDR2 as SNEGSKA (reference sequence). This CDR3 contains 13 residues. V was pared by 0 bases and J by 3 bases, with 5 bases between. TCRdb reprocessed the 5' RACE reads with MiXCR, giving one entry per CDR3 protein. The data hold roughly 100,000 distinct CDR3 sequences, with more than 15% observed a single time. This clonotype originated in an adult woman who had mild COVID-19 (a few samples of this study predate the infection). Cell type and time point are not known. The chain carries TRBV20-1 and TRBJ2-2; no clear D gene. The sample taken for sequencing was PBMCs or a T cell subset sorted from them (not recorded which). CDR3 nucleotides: TGCAGTGCTAGAGATGGGGACACCGGGGAGCTGTTTTTT. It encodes CSARDGDTGELFF.